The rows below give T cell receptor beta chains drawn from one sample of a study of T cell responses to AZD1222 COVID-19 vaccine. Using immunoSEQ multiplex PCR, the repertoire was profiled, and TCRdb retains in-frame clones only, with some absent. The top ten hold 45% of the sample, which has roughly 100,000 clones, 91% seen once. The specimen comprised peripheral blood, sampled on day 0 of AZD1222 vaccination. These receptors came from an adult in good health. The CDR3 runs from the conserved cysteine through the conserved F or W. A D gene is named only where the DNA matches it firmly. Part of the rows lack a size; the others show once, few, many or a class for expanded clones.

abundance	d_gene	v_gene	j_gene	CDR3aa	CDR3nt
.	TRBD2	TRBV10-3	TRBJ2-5	CAISEGSGIRGRETQYF	TGTGCCATCAGTGAGGGTAGCGGGATAAGAGGGAGAGAGACCCAGTACTTC
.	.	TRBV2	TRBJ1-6	CASSARENSPLHF	TGTGCCAGCAGTGCCAGGGAGAATTCACCCCTCCACTTT
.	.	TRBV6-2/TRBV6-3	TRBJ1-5	CASSFYPDSNQPQHF	TGTGCCAGCAGTTTTTACCCAGATAGCAATCAGCCCCAGCATTTT
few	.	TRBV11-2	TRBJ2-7	CASSSYEQYF	TGTGCCAGCAGCTCCTACGAGCAGTACTTC
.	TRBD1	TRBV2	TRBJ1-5	CASSEGQGVYQPQHF	TGTGCCAGCAGTGAGGGGCAGGGGGTCTATCAGCCCCAGCATTTT
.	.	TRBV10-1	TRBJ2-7	CATEGSQTYEQYF	TGCGCCACCGAAGGTTCCCAAACCTACGAGCAGTACTTC
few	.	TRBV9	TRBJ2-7	CASSDNSYEQYF	TGTGCCAGCAGCGATAACAGTTACGAGCAGTACTTC
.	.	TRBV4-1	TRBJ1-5	CASSQDRPYSGLLGNQPQHF	TGCGCCAGCAGCCAAGATCGGCCCTACAGTGGACTACTCGGCAATCAGCCCCAGCATTTT
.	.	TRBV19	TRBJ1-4	CASSIRMDEKLFF	TGTGCCAGTAGTATCCGAATGGATGAAAAACTGTTTTTT
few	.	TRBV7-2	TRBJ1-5	CASSKFWGSNQPQHF	TGTGCCAGCAGCAAGTTCTGGGGAAGCAATCAGCCCCAGCATTTT
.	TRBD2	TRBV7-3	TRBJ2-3	CASSLTFPHTSGRPISTDTQYF	TGTGCCAGCAGCTTAACCTTTCCCCATACTAGCGGGAGGCCCATTAGCACAGATACGCAGTATTTT
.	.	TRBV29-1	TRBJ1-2	CSVEGQAVPYGYTF	TGCAGCGTTGAAGGGCAGGCAGTACCATATGGCTACACCTTC
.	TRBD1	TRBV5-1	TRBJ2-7	CASSYQGDRRDEQYF	TGCGCCAGCAGCTACCAAGGGGACAGGAGGGACGAGCAGTACTTC
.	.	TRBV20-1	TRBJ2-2	CSASSGANTGELFF	TGCAGTGCTAGTTCCGGCGCGAACACCGGGGAGCTGTTTTTT
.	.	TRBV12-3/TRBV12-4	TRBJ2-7	CASRSSVSYEQYF	TGTGCCAGCAGGTCCAGCGTTTCCTACGAGCAGTACTTC
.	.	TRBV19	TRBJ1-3	CASRRFDRTSGNTIYF	TGTGCCAGTAGACGATTCGACAGAACCTCTGGAAACACCATATATTTT
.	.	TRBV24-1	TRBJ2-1	CATSDLRHEQFF	TGTGCCACCAGTGATTTGCGGCATGAGCAGTTCTTC
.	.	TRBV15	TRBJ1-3	CATSRDPGGSGNTIYF	TGTGCCACCAGCAGAGATCCGGGAGGCTCTGGAAACACCATATATTTT
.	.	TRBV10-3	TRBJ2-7	CAIRASQDYEQYF	TGTGCCATCAGGGCCTCCCAGGACTACGAGCAGTACTTC
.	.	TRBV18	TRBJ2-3	CASSRLATDTQYF	TGTGCCAGCTCGCGGCTAGCGACAGATACGCAGTATTTT
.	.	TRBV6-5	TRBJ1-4	CASSYSSETNEKLFF	TGTGCCAGCAGTTACTCGAGTGAAACTAATGAAAAACTGTTTTTT
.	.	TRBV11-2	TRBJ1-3	CASSLQFSGNTIYF	TGTGCCAGCAGCCTTCAATTTTCTGGAAACACCATATATTTT
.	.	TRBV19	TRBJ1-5	CASRIAAVPNQPQHF	TGTGCCAGTAGGATCGCGGCAGTCCCCAATCAGCCCCAGCATTTT
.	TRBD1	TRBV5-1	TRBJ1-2	CASSRTGAYGYTF	TGCGCCAGCAGCAGGACAGGGGCCTATGGCTACACCTTC
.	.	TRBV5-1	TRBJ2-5	CASSLVAGATGETQYF	TGCGCCAGCAGCTTGGTGGCGGGGGCGACCGGAGAGACCCAGTACTTC
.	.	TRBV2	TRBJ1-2	CATNEDIGGGYTF	TGTGCCACTAACGAGGATATTGGAGGCGGCTACACCTTC
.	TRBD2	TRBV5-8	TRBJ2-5	CASSFSGRGETQYF	TGTGCCAGCAGCTTTAGCGGGAGGGGAGAGACCCAGTACTTC
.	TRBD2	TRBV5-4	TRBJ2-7	CASSLWAGGGYEQYF	TGTGCCAGCAGCTTGTGGGCGGGAGGTGGCTACGAGCAGTACTTC
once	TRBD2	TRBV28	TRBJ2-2	CASSPSGMNTGELFF	TGTGCCAGCAGTCCTAGCGGGATGAACACCGGGGAGCTGTTTTTT
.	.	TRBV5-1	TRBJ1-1	CASSLEGSGIEAFF	TGCGCCAGCAGCTTGGAGGGGAGCGGGATTGAAGCTTTCTTT
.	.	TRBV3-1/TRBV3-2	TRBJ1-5	CASSQDRGSNQPQHF	TGTGCCAGCAGCCAAGACAGGGGCAGCAATCAGCCCCAGCATTTT
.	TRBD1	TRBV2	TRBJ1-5	CASRRDSSEPQHF	TGTGCCAGCAGGCGGGACAGTTCAGAGCCCCAGCATTTT
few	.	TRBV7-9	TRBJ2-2	CASRPSIDRSTGELFF	TGTGCCAGCAGGCCATCGATTGACAGATCCACCGGGGAGCTGTTTTTT
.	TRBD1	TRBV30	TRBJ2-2	CAWVPGQGSGELFF	TGTGCCTGGGTGCCGGGACAGGGGTCCGGGGAGCTGTTTTTT
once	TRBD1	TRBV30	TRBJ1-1	CAWGTGAMNTEAFF	TGTGCCTGGGGGACAGGAGCCATGAACACTGAAGCTTTCTTT
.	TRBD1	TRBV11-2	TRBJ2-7	CASSHGQGAYEQYF	TGTGCCAGCAGCCACGGACAGGGGGCGTACGAGCAGTACTTC
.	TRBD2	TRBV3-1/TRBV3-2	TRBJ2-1	CASSQDDSGVYNEQFF	TGTGCCAGCAGCCAAGATGATAGCGGGGTATACAATGAGCAGTTCTTC
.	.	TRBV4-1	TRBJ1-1	CASSQEVGLNTEAFF	TGCGCCAGCAGCCAAGAGGTGGGGTTGAACACTGAAGCTTTCTTT
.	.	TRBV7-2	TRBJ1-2	CASSSYLNYGYTF	TGTGCCAGCAGCTCATATCTTAACTATGGCTACACCTTC
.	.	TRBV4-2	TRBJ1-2	CASSQESLGANYGYTF	TGTGCCAGCAGCCAAGAGAGCCTCGGCGCTAACTATGGCTACACCTTC
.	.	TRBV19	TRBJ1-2	CASSIRQSFSNYGYTF	TGTGCCAGTAGTATCCGGCAGTCCTTTTCTAACTATGGCTACACCTTC
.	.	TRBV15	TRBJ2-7	CATSRDRASYEQYF	TGTGCCACCAGCAGAGACAGGGCCTCCTACGAGCAGTACTTC
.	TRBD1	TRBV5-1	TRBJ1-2	CASTLGQGTNYGYTF	TGCGCCAGCACCCTCGGACAGGGGACTAACTATGGCTACACCTTC
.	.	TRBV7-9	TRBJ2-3	CASSRFGGSDTQYF	TGTGCCAGCAGCCGTTTCGGAGGATCAGATACGCAGTATTTT
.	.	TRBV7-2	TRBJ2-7	CASSLRSSEQYF	TGTGCCAGCAGCTTAAGGTCCTCCGAGCAGTACTTC
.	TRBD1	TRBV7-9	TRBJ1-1	CASSLVVGQHTEAFF	TGTGCCAGCAGCTTAGTAGTGGGACAGCACACTGAAGCTTTCTTT
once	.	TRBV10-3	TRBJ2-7	CAISRDGGGGQYF	TGTGCCATCAGCCGGGACGGCGGTGGAGGGCAGTACTTC
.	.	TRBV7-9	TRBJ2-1	CASSFTWDPRDEQFF	TGTGCCAGCAGCTTTACATGGGACCCGAGGGATGAGCAGTTCTTC
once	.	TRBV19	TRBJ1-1	CASSSARMREAFF	TGTGCCAGTAGTTCAGCTCGAATGAGGGAAGCTTTCTTT
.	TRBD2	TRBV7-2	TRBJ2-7	CASSFQLAGGPHEQYF	TGTGCCAGCAGCTTCCAACTAGCGGGAGGGCCCCACGAGCAGTACTTC
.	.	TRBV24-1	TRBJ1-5	CATSEGRQPQHF	TGTGCCACCAGTGAAGGCCGCCAGCCCCAGCATTTT
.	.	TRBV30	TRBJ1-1	CAWGRFWGTEAFF	TGTGCCTGGGGGAGGTTTTGGGGAACTGAAGCTTTCTTT
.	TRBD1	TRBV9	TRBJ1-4	CASSPTTGRNEKLFF	TGTGCCAGCAGCCCGACGACAGGGCGGAATGAAAAACTGTTTTTT
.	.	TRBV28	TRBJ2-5	CASSRPAPQETQYF	TGTGCCAGCAGCCGCCCGGCACCGCAAGAGACCCAGTACTTC
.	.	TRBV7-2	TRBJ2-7	CASSPSQRGYEQYF	TGTGCCAGCAGCCCCTCCCAACGAGGGTACGAGCAGTACTTC
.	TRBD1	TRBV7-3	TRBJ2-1	CASSPQGALYNEQFF	TGTGCCAGCAGCCCACAGGGGGCCCTCTACAATGAGCAGTTCTTC
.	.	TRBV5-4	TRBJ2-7	CASSTEIHSYEQYF	TGTGCCAGCAGCACAGAGATCCACAGCTACGAGCAGTACTTC
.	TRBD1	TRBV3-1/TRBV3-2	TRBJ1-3	CASSQEPRDRGLYF	TGTGCCAGCAGCCAAGAACCCCGGGACAGGGGTTTGTATTTT
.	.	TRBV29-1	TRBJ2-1	CSVVEGVNEQFF	TGCAGCGTTGTCGAGGGGGTCAATGAGCAGTTCTTC